The 28 T cell receptor beta chains in this list originate from one sample, sequenced in a study of blood T cell repertoires in COVID-19. Some clones are missing from TCRdb's copy, which holds only in-frame ones; the method was immunoSEQ multiplex PCR. This table has about 430,000 clones, about 90% appearing once. The source material was peripheral blood. Receptors originate from a young man with COVID-19, enrolled during active disease.

V usage is TRBV4-2 and J usage is TRBJ2-7; TRBD2 matches 7 bases. CDR3 length equals 17 residues. The V and J ends lost 0 bases and 9 bases, in that order; junction bases with no gene match: 17. In germline, CDR1 is LGHNA, CDR2 YNFKEQ. CDR3 coding DNA: TGTGCCAGCAGCCAAGATGGGACGGCGGGAGTTTCGGTTTTGCAGTACTTC. As protein: CASSQDGTAGVSVLQYF.

This clone was seen a handful of times. The chain employs TRBV30 and TRBJ2-1; 9 bases match TRBD2. V lost 0 bases and J lost 7; bases outside the gene matches: 7. Germline V gene lookup returns CDR1 GTSNPN and CDR2 SVGIG (reference sequence). The CDR3 sequence is 15 residues long. CDR3 coding DNA: TGTGCCTGGAGTGTACGTGGACTAGCGCAGAATGAGCAGTTCTTC. This codes for CAWSVRGLAQNEQFF.

The chain combines TRBV4-1 with TRBJ2-1, with TRBD2 matching 14 bases. The J segment lost 7 bases and the V segment lost 1 base, leaving 0 bases of the junction unmatched. Germline-derived CDR1 and CDR2 are MGHRA and YSYEKL. This CDR3 has 15 amino acids. CDR3 sequence (DNA): TGCGCCAGCAGCCAAGGACTAGCGGGGGGGAATGAGCAGTTCTTC. This codes for CASSQGLAGGNEQFF.

V gene TRBV2 combines with J gene TRBJ2-5, with a tentative D call TRBD2 (5 bases). V lost 6 bases and J 5 bases, leaving 10 bases between the germline ends. Germline V gene lookup returns CDR1 SNHLY and CDR2 FYNNEI. The CDR3 is made up of 12 amino acids. The CDR3 DNA sequence: TGTGCCAGCAGCGAGGGAATGGAGACCCAGTACTTC. Protein product: CASSEGMETQYF.

The V and J genes are TRBV6-5 and TRBJ2-2; 8 bases agree with TRBD1. J gave up 6 bases and V 8 bases, and 5 bases lay outside the gene matches. CDR1 is MNHEY and CDR2 is SVGAGI in the germline V gene. This CDR3 has 13 amino acids. In nucleotides, the CDR3 is TGTGCCAGCGGCCGGACAGGGCCCGGGGAGCTGTTTTTT. Translation: CASGRTGPGELFF.

This chain links TRBV2 with TRBJ2-7; possibly TRBD1 for D (5 bases). Germline lookup yields CDR1 SNHLY and CDR2 FYNNEI. V was cut by 3 bases and J by 2 bases, with 14 bases left in between. CDR3 length equals 15 residues. CDR3 sequence reads: CASSDFPGPTYEQYF. The CDR3 coding sequence is TGTGCCAGCAGTGACTTTCCAGGGCCTACCTACGAGCAGTACTTC. Based on the CDR3 plus reference TRBV2 and TRBJ2-7, the full variable domain is EPEVTQTPSHQVTQMGQEVILRCVPISNHLYFYWYRQILGQKVEFLVSFYNNEISEKSEIFDDQFSVERPDGSNFTLKIRSTKLEDSAMYFCASSDFPGPTYEQYFGPGTRLTVT.

This chain links TRBV15 with TRBJ2-5, with 9 bases identical to TRBD1. Unmatched junction bases numbered 10, after V lost 6 bases and J lost 2 bases. This CDR3 region has 16 residues. Germline loops: CDR1 LNHNV, CDR2 YYDKDF (reference sequence). CDR3 region: CATRDQQGASQETQYF. The CDR3 nucleotides read TGTGCCACCAGGGATCAACAGGGGGCTTCACAAGAGACCCAGTACTTC. The whole variable domain, filled in from reference TRBV15 and TRBJ2-5, reads DAMVIQNPRYQVTQFGKPVTLSCSQTLNHNVMYWYQQKSSQAPKLLFHYYDKDFNNEADTPDNFQSRRPNTSFCFLDIRSPGLGDTAMYLCATRDQQGASQETQYFGPGTRLLVL.

The gene calls are TRBV6-6 and TRBJ2-7; 7 bases agree with TRBD2. V dropped 2 bases and J dropped 3; count of bases not matched to a gene: 1. Per germline, CDR1 MNHNY and CDR2 SVGAGI (reference sequence). This CDR3 spans 13 amino acids. The CDR3 DNA sequence: TGTGCCAGCAGTTACGGGGACTACTACGAGCAGTACTTC. Its translation: CASSYGDYYEQYF.

The V gene is TRBV6-5, the J gene TRBJ2-7, with 9 bases matching TRBD1. Germline assignment: CDR1 MNHEY and CDR2 SVGAGI. The length of the CDR3 is 15 residues. Germline trimming cut 2 bases from V and 8 bases from J; bases unmatched to any gene: 10. Here the CDR3 reads CASSYEGQGRMKQYF. The DNA of the CDR3 is TGTGCCAGCAGTTACGAAGGACAGGGGAGGATGAAGCAGTACTTC.

The chain couples TRBV6-4 to TRBJ2-1, with D possibly being TRBD1 (6 bases). The CDR3 contains 13 residues. CDR1 is MRHNA and CDR2 is SNTAGT in the germline V gene. V was cut by 4 bases and J by 8 bases, with 12 bases left in between. CDR3 DNA sequence: TGTGCCAGCAGTGTTCAAACAGGGCATGAGCAGTTCTTC. This encodes CASSVQTGHEQFF.

The chain joins TRBV5-1 to TRBJ2-1; no reliable D call. The ends were cut back, 4 bases at V and 0 bases at J, with 5 bases in the middle. The CDR3 sequence is 13 residues long. CDR1 is SGHRS and CDR2 is YFSETQ in the germline V gene. CDR3 bases: TGCGCCAGCAGCGGAGACTCCTACAATGAGCAGTTCTTC. It specifies CASSGDSYNEQFF.

The chain employs TRBV24-1 and TRBJ1-5; D not resolved. The V gene's germline CDR1 is KGHDR and CDR2 SFDVKD. Trimming stripped 3 bases from V and 3 bases from J, with 8 bases between. CDR3 length equals 14 residues. CDR3 DNA sequence: TGTGCCACCAGTGATAGCACAGACAATCAGCCCCAGCATTTT. This gives the protein CATSDSTDNQPQHF.

The V gene is TRBV7-9, the J gene TRBJ2-5, with a tentative D call TRBD1 (5 bases). CDR3 size: 15 residues. Germline-derived CDR1 and CDR2 are SEHNR and FQNEAQ (reference sequence). V dropped 2 bases and J dropped 2 bases, with 12 bases sitting between them. CDR3 sequence: CASSLSPRAQETQYF. CDR3 DNA: TGTGCCAGCAGCTTAAGTCCCAGGGCTCAAGAGACCCAGTACTTC.

The chain carries TRBV5-8 and TRBJ1-2; D is uncertain. Germline V CDR1 and CDR2: SGHTS, YDEGEE. CDR3 length: 12 residues. V was shortened by 1 base and J by 6 bases, with 7 bases between the two germline ends. The CDR3, as DNA: TGTGCCAGCAGCTTGCGAGGTCATGGCTACACCTTC. This translates into CASSLRGHGYTF.

The rearrangement links TRBV7-9 to TRBJ1-1; TRBD1 matches at 8 bases. The CDR3 is 16 residues long. Germline V lookup: CDR1 SEHNR, CDR2 FQNEAQ (reference sequence). J was trimmed by 1 base and V by 5 bases; bases with no gene match: 9. CDR3 in DNA: TGTGCCAGCAGCCTAACGGGACAGGTCGGGAACACTGAAGCTTTCTTT. It specifies CASSLTGQVGNTEAFF.

The V and J genes are TRBV5-6 and TRBJ2-7; 11 nucleotides agree with TRBD2. The CDR3 loop spans 14 amino acids. Unmatched junction bases numbered 3, after V lost 4 bases and J lost 3 bases. Germline CDR1 reads SGHDT; CDR2 reads YYEEEE. Written as DNA, the CDR3 is TGTGCCAGCAGCGGGGGACTAGCGGACTACGAGCAGTACTTC. Translation: CASSGGLADYEQYF.

The chain carries TRBV7-8 and TRBJ2-1, with TRBD1 as a possible D gene (5 bases). Trimming pared 5 bases from V and 1 base from J, leaving 12 bases between. The CDR3 has 15 residues. Germline V gives CDR1 SGHVS, CDR2 FQNEAQ. DNA of the CDR3: TGTGCCAGCAGCCCCGCAGGGTGGTCCTACAATGAGCAGTTCTTC. Protein: CASSPAGWSYNEQFF.

The chain has TRBV10-2 and TRBJ2-1; a weak D match, TRBD2 (5 bases). The V and J ends lost 6 bases and 8 bases respectively, with 14 bases between them. Germline V gene lookup returns CDR1 WSHSY and CDR2 SAAADI. This CDR3 is built from 13 residues. CDR3 protein: CASRAAGGDEQFF. The DNA of the CDR3 is TGCGCCAGCAGGGCCGCGGGTGGGGATGAGCAGTTCTTC.

V gene TRBV4-1 combines with J gene TRBJ2-1; 12 bases line up with TRBD2. CDR1 MGHRA and CDR2 YSYEKL come from the germline V gene. V lost 3 bases to trimming and J lost 5 bases; unmatched junction nucleotides: 11. The CDR3 extends over 18 amino acids. The CDR3 protein is CASSQTVSLAGGDNEQFF. Written as DNA, the CDR3 is TGCGCCAGCAGCCAGACTGTGAGTCTAGCGGGGGGGGACAATGAGCAGTTCTTC.

J is TRBJ1-1 and V is TRBV5-1; D is unclear. CDR3 size: 13 residues. CDR1 and CDR2 (germline): SGHRS, YFSETQ. The V end lost 5 bases, the J end lost 0 bases, and 8 bases lay between the germline ends. This CDR3 is CASRLELNTEAFF. CDR3 DNA: TGCGCCAGCAGATTAGAGCTGAACACTGAAGCTTTCTTT.

V and J are TRBV9 and TRBJ1-2, with D maybe TRBD1 (5 bases). Germline CDR1 and CDR2: SGDLS and YYNGEE. CDR3 length: 15 amino acids. The V end was cut by 0 bases, the J end by 2 bases, with 11 bases between. The CDR3 spells CASSVEGHSNYGYTF. Here the CDR3 DNA reads TGTGCCAGCAGCGTAGAGGGGCATTCCAACTATGGCTACACCTTC. Full variable domain (rest looked up from reference TRBV9 and TRBJ1-2): DSGVTQTPKHLITATGQRVTLRCSPRSGDLSVYWYQQSLDQGLQFLIQYYNGEERAKGNILERFSAQQFPDLHSELNLSSLELGDSALYFCASSVEGHSNYGYTFGSGTRLTVV.

This clone appeared once. The chain employs TRBV4-1 and TRBJ1-2; D may be TRBD1 (6 bases). Trimming took 1 base from V and 4 from J, leaving 13 bases between them. The CDR3 contains 15 residues. Germline V gene lookup returns CDR1 MGHRA and CDR2 YSYEKL. CDR3 sequence: CASSQGAGDIYGYTF. In nucleotides, the CDR3 is TGCGCCAGCAGCCAAGGGGCAGGGGACATCTATGGCTACACCTTC.

In this sample, this clone turned up once. The rearrangement uses TRBV10-2 and TRBJ1-5, with D hard to call. The CDR3 consists of 14 residues. Germline loops: CDR1 WSHSY, CDR2 SAAADI. V was trimmed by 2 bases and J by 4 bases, leaving 9 bases between them. The CDR3 DNA is TGCGCCAGCAGTGAGCGCAGATCAAATCAGCCCCAGCATTTT. It encodes CASSERRSNQPQHF.

This clone was seen just once. The V gene is TRBV19, the J gene TRBJ2-5; D is perhaps TRBD2 (6 bases). The V and J ends lost 7 bases and 4 bases respectively, with 19 bases between them. The CDR3 contains 15 residues. Germline V CDR1 and CDR2: LNHDA, SQIVND (reference sequence). CDR3 in amino acids: CASTKSRTIGETQYF. The CDR3, as DNA: TGTGCCAGTACAAAGAGCCGGACTATCGGAGAGACCCAGTACTTC.

The rearrangement joins TRBV5-6 to TRBJ1-1, with 7 positions matching TRBD1. Unmatched junction bases numbered 5, after V lost 2 bases and J lost 1 base. This CDR3 region has 15 residues. Germline V gene lookup returns CDR1 SGHDT and CDR2 YYEEEE. The CDR3 reads CASSFSGGRNTEAFF. The CDR3 DNA reads as TGTGCCAGCAGCTTTTCAGGGGGTCGGAACACTGAAGCTTTCTTT.

V usage is TRBV12-3 or TRBV12-4 and J usage is TRBJ1-2; 7 nucleotides match TRBD1. V lost 5 bases and J lost 7; bases outside the gene matches: 7. The CDR3 is made up of 13 amino acids. CDR3 sequence (DNA): TGTGCCAGCAGTCCACAGGGGAAAGGTGGCTACACCTTC. Its translation is CASSPQGKGGYTF.

The V and J genes are TRBV12-3 or TRBV12-4 and TRBJ2-1; D uncertain. The CDR3 covers 12 residues. Trimming removed 3 bases at V and 7 bases at J, with 7 bases between. The DNA of the CDR3 is TGTGCCAGCAGTTTTAGCCCAAATGAGCAGTTCTTC. The encoded protein is CASSFSPNEQFF.

DNA of the CDR3: TGTGCCAGCAGCCTCGGGACAGGACGTGAAAAACTGTTTTTT. It is translated as CASSLGTGREKLFF. J is TRBJ1-4 and V is TRBV7-9; TRBD1 matches 8 bases. The ends lost 5 bases at V and 7 bases at J; junction bases unmatched: 6. Per the germline V gene, CDR1 is SEHNR and CDR2 is FQNEAQ (reference sequence). The CDR3 is made up of 14 amino acids.